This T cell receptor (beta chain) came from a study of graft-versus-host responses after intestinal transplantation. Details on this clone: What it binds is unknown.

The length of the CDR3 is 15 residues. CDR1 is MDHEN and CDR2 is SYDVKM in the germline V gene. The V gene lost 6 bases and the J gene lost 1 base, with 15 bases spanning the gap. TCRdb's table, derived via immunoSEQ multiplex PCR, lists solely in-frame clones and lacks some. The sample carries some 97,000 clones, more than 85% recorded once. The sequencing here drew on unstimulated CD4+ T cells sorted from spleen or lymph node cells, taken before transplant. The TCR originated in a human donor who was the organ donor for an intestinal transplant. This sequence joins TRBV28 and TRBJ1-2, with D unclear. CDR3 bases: TGTGCCAGCAGGCCGACACCTACCTATAACTATGGCTACACCTTC. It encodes CASRPTPTYNYGYTF.